This T cell receptor (beta chain) was identified during a study of technical replicates of blood from several donors. Generated by immunoSEQ multiplex PCR, the TCRdb table keeps only in-frame clones and is missing some. The table has 10,000 or so clones, 80% to 95% seen once; the top ten hold about 8.9%. CDR1 is SGHNT and CDR2 is YENEEA in the germline V gene. The ends lost 4 bases at V and 3 bases at J; junction bases unmatched: 8. This CDR3 is built from 15 residues. This clone was detected once. Sequencing input: PBMCs. The chain is built from TRBV11-3 and TRBJ1-1; 7 bases are a match to TRBD1. The source is a human donor in good health. The CDR3 coding sequence is TGTGCCAGCAGCTCCGATTCGACAGGGTACACTGAAGCTTTCTTT. Protein: CASSSDSTGYTEAFF.